Listed below are T cell receptor beta chains from one sample, sequenced in a study of a mutant IDH1 vaccine in newly diagnosed glioma. Using immunoSEQ multiplex PCR, the repertoire was profiled, and TCRdb retains in-frame clones only, with some absent. The table includes some 12,000 clones, 81% detected once. These receptors' antigens are unknown. Sequencing used PBMCs, obtained from a glioma patient whose treatment included an IDH1 peptide vaccine. The receptor set was obtained from a man aged 25 to 40 with glioma. CDR3s include the opening cysteine and the closing phenylalanine or tryptophan. A D gene is named only where the DNA matches it firmly. A clone size is listed for some rows: how often the clone was seen (once, few, many), or a class if it is expanded.

clone_size: .; v_call: TRBV5-1; d_call: .; j_call: TRBJ2-1; cdr3_aa: CASGDFGGNEQFF; cdr3_nt: TGCGCCAGCGGGGACTTTGGGGGGAATGAGCAGTTCTTC
clone_size: .; v_call: TRBV5-4; d_call: .; j_call: TRBJ2-5; cdr3_aa: CASSPGGGTFPQETQYF; cdr3_nt: TGTGCCAGCAGCCCGGGGGGCGGGACGTTCCCCCAAGAGACCCAGTACTTC
clone_size: .; v_call: TRBV13; d_call: TRBD2; j_call: TRBJ2-3; cdr3_aa: CASSQLELAGTDTQYF; cdr3_nt: TGTGCCAGCAGCCAACTCGAACTAGCGGGAACAGATACGCAGTATTTT
clone_size: .; v_call: TRBV18; d_call: .; j_call: TRBJ1-1; cdr3_aa: CASSPGPKGGSRDTEAFF; cdr3_nt: TGTGCCAGCTCACCCGGACCCAAGGGAGGGAGTAGAGACACTGAAGCTTTCTTT
clone_size: .; v_call: TRBV7-9; d_call: TRBD1; j_call: TRBJ1-1; cdr3_aa: CASSARGTGRTEAFF; cdr3_nt: TGTGCCAGCAGCGCAAGAGGGACAGGGCGGACTGAAGCTTTCTTT
clone_size: .; v_call: TRBV5-6; d_call: .; j_call: TRBJ1-2; cdr3_aa: CASSRERGGGYTF; cdr3_nt: TGTGCCAGCAGCCGAGAGCGGGGCGGGGGCTACACCTTC
clone_size: .; v_call: TRBV5-1; d_call: .; j_call: TRBJ2-3; cdr3_aa: CASSLGGSRPSDTQYF; cdr3_nt: TGCGCCAGCAGCTTGGGAGGATCCAGGCCCTCAGATACGCAGTATTTT
clone_size: .; v_call: TRBV5-1; d_call: TRBD2; j_call: TRBJ2-3; cdr3_aa: CASSNGLAGGVDTQYF; cdr3_nt: TGCGCCAGCAGCAATGGACTAGCGGGAGGCGTGGATACGCAGTATTTT
clone_size: .; v_call: TRBV7-9; d_call: .; j_call: TRBJ1-4; cdr3_aa: CASSPPGGPNEKLFF; cdr3_nt: TGTGCCAGCAGCCCGCCAGGAGGGCCCAATGAAAAACTGTTTTTT
clone_size: few; v_call: TRBV19; d_call: TRBD1; j_call: TRBJ1-5; cdr3_aa: CASSIDGTGGGQPQHF; cdr3_nt: TGTGCCAGTAGTATCGATGGCACAGGGGGCGGTCAGCCCCAGCATTTT
clone_size: .; v_call: TRBV5-1; d_call: .; j_call: TRBJ2-3; cdr3_aa: CASSFSRDSGTDTQYF; cdr3_nt: TGCGCCAGCAGCTTTTCCCGGGACTCTGGCACAGATACGCAGTATTTT
clone_size: .; v_call: TRBV15; d_call: TRBD2; j_call: TRBJ2-1; cdr3_aa: CATSRDSGGGVEQFF; cdr3_nt: TGTGCCACCAGCAGAGATAGCGGGGGAGGGGTGGAGCAGTTCTTC
clone_size: .; v_call: TRBV5-1; d_call: .; j_call: TRBJ1-1; cdr3_aa: CASSLWPGNTEAFF; cdr3_nt: TGCGCCAGCAGCTTGTGGCCAGGCAACACTGAAGCTTTCTTT
clone_size: .; v_call: TRBV6-5; d_call: .; j_call: TRBJ2-2; cdr3_aa: CAGGGTGELFF; cdr3_nt: TGTGCCGGAGGGGGCACCGGGGAGCTGTTTTTT
clone_size: .; v_call: TRBV5-4; d_call: .; j_call: TRBJ2-3; cdr3_aa: CASSLARLESTDTQYF; cdr3_nt: TGTGCCAGCAGCTTGGCGAGGCTAGAAAGCACAGATACGCAGTATTTT
clone_size: .; v_call: TRBV5-1; d_call: .; j_call: TRBJ1-4; cdr3_aa: CASSPGGQEKLFF; cdr3_nt: TGCGCCAGCAGCCCTGGGGGTCAAGAAAAACTGTTTTTT
clone_size: .; v_call: TRBV2; d_call: .; j_call: TRBJ1-5; cdr3_aa: CASSDSGDQPQHF; cdr3_nt: TGTGCCAGCAGTGATTCGGGGGACCAGCCCCAGCATTTT
clone_size: .; v_call: TRBV5-5; d_call: TRBD1; j_call: TRBJ2-5; cdr3_aa: CASSSTGAGTQYF; cdr3_nt: TGTGCCAGCAGCTCGACAGGGGCGGGAACCCAGTACTTC
clone_size: .; v_call: TRBV27; d_call: TRBD1; j_call: TRBJ2-7; cdr3_aa: CASSSQPGGSYEQYF; cdr3_nt: TGTGCCAGCAGCTCGCAGCCAGGGGGAAGCTACGAGCAGTACTTC
clone_size: .; v_call: TRBV27; d_call: TRBD1; j_call: TRBJ2-3; cdr3_aa: CASSSGGTGRPDTQYF; cdr3_nt: TGTGCCAGCAGTTCAGGGGGGACAGGGCGACCAGATACGCAGTATTTT
clone_size: .; v_call: TRBV6-5; d_call: .; j_call: TRBJ1-5; cdr3_aa: CASSPRQSSNQPQHF; cdr3_nt: TGTGCCAGCAGCCCCCGACAGTCTAGCAATCAGCCCCAGCATTTT
clone_size: few; v_call: TRBV6-1; d_call: .; j_call: TRBJ2-6; cdr3_aa: CASSESTGANVLTF; cdr3_nt: TGTGCCAGCAGTGAATCGACAGGGGCCAACGTCCTGACTTTC
clone_size: few; v_call: TRBV11-3; d_call: TRBD2; j_call: TRBJ2-2; cdr3_aa: CASSGRDYTNTGELFF; cdr3_nt: TGTGCCAGCAGCGGACGGGACTATACGAACACCGGGGAGCTGTTTTTT
clone_size: .; v_call: TRBV4-1; d_call: .; j_call: TRBJ1-2; cdr3_aa: CASSQVGGGNYGYTF; cdr3_nt: TGCGCCAGCAGCCAAGTCGGAGGGGGGAACTATGGCTACACCTTC
clone_size: .; v_call: TRBV15; d_call: .; j_call: TRBJ2-3; cdr3_aa: CATSSNPGVGDTQYF; cdr3_nt: TGTGCCACCAGCAGTAACCCAGGGGTGGGCGATACGCAGTATTTT
clone_size: .; v_call: TRBV6-5; d_call: .; j_call: TRBJ2-5; cdr3_aa: CASKAGQETQYF; cdr3_nt: TGTGCCAGCAAAGCAGGCCAAGAGACCCAGTACTTC
clone_size: few; v_call: TRBV5-1; d_call: .; j_call: TRBJ1-1; cdr3_aa: CASSLVGGVGTEAFF; cdr3_nt: TGCGCCAGCAGCTTGGTTGGGGGGGTTGGGACTGAAGCTTTCTTT
clone_size: .; v_call: TRBV25-1; d_call: .; j_call: TRBJ1-4; cdr3_aa: CASSLYLTGEKLFF; cdr3_nt: TGTGCCAGCAGTTTATACCTCACGGGAGAAAAACTGTTTTTT
clone_size: .; v_call: TRBV11-2; d_call: .; j_call: TRBJ1-1; cdr3_aa: CASSLRRGREAEAFF; cdr3_nt: TGTGCCAGCAGCTTGCGCAGGGGAAGGGAGGCTGAAGCTTTCTTT
clone_size: once; v_call: TRBV19; d_call: .; j_call: TRBJ1-2; cdr3_aa: CASSISGGGGSGGYTF; cdr3_nt: TGTGCCAGTAGTATTTCTGGCGGAGGGGGTTCGGGTGGCTACACCTTC